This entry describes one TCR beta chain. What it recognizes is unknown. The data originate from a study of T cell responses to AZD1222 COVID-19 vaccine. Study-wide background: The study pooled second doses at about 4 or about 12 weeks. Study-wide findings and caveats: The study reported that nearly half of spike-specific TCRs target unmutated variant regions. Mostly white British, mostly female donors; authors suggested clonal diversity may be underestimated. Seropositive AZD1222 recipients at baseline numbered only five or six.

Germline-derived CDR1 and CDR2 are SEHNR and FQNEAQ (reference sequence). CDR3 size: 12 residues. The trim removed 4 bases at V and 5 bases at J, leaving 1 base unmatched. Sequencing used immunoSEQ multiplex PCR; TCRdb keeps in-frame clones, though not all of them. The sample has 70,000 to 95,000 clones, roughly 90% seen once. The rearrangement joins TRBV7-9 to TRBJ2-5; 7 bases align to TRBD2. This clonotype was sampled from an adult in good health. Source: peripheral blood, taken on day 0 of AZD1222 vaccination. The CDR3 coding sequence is TGTGCCAGCAGCTCGGGAGGCGAGACCCAGTACTTC. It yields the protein CASSSGGETQYF.